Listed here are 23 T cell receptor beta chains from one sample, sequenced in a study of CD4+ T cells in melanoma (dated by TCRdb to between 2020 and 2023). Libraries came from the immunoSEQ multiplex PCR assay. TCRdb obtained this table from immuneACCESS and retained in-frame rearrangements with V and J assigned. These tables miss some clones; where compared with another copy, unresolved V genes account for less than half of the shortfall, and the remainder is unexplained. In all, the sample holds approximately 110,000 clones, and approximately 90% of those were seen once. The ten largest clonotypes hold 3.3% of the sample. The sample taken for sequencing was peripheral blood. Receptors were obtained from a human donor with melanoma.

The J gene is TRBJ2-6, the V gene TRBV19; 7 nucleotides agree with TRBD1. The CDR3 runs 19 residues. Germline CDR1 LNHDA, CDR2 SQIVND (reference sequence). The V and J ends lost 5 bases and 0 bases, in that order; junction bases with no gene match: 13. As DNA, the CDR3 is TGTGCCAGTAGTTCCCCGGGACAGCATGTACCCTCTGGGGCCAACGTCCTGACTTTC. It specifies CASSSPGQHVPSGANVLTF. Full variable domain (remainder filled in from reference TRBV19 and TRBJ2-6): DGGITQSPKYLFRKEGQNVTLSCEQNLNHDAMYWYRQDPGQGLRLIYYSQIVNDFQKGDIAEGYSVSREKKESFPLTVTSAQKNPTAFYLCASSSPGQHVPSGANVLTFGAGSRLTVL.

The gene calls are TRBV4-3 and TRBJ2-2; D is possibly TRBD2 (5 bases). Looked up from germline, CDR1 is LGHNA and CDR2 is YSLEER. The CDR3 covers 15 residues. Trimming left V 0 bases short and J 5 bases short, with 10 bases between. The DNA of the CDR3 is TGCGCCAGCAGCCAAGATTCTAGCTTAACCGGGGAGCTGTTTTTT. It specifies CASSQDSSLTGELFF.

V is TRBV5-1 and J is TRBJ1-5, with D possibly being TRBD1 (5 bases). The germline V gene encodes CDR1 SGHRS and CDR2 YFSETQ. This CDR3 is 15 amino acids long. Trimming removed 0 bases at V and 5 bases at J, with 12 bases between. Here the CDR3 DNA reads TGCGCCAGCAGCTTGGATGGGGGTTCGGATCAGCCCCAGCATTTT. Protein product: CASSLDGGSDQPQHF.

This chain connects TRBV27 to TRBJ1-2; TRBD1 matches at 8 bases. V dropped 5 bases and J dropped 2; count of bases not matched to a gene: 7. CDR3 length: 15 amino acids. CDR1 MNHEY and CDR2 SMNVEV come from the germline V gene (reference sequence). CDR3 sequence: CASSTLTGVNYGYTF. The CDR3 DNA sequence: TGTGCCAGCAGTACCCTGACAGGGGTAAACTATGGCTACACCTTC.

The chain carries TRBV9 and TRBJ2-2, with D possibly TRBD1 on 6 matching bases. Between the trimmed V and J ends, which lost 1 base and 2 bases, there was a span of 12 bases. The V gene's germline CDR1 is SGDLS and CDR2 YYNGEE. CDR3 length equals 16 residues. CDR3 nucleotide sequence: TGTGCCAGCAGCGTAAGGGGACATAAAAACACCGGGGAGCTGTTTTTT. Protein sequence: CASSVRGHKNTGELFF. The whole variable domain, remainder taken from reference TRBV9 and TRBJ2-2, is DSGVTQTPKHLITATGQRVTLRCSPRSGDLSVYWYQQSLDQGLQFLIQYYNGEERAKGNILERFSAQQFPDLHSELNLSSLELGDSALYFCASSVRGHKNTGELFFGEGSRLTVL.

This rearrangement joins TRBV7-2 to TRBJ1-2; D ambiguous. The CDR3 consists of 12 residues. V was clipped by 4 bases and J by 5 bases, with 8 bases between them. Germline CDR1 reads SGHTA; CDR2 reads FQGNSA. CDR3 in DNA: TGTGCCAGCAGCTCGGACGTATATGGCTACACCTTC. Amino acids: CASSSDVYGYTF.

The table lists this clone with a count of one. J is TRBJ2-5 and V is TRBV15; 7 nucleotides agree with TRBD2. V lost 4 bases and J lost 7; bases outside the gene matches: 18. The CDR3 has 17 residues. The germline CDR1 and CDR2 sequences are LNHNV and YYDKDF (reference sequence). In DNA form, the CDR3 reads TGTGCCACCAGCATGGGATATATGGGGGAGGGCGGAGGGACCCAGTACTTC. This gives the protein CATSMGYMGEGGGTQYF.

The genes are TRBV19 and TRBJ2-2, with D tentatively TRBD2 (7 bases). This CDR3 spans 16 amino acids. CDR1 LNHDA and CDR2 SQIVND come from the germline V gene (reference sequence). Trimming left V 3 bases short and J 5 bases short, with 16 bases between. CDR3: CASSIISGGLTGELFF. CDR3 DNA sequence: TGTGCCAGTAGTATTATTTCGGGGGGCCTAACCGGGGAGCTGTTTTTT.

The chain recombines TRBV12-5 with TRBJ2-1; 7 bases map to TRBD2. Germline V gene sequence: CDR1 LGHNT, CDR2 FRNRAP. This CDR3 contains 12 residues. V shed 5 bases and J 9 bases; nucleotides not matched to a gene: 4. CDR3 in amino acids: CASGASGTEQFF. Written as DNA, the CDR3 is TGTGCTAGTGGTGCGAGCGGGACTGAGCAGTTCTTC.

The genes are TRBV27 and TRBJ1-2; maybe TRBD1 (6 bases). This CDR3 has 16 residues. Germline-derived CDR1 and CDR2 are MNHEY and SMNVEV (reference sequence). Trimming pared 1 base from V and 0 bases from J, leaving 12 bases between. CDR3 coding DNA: TGTGCCAGCAGTTTATGGGGGGACACTTCTAACTATGGCTACACCTTC. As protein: CASSLWGDTSNYGYTF.

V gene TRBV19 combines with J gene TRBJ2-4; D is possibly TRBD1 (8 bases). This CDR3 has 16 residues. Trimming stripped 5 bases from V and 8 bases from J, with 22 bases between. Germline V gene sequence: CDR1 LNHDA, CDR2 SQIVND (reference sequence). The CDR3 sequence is CASSAVPTGGEDIQYF. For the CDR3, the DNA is TGTGCCAGTAGTGCCGTACCCACAGGGGGGGAAGACATTCAGTACTTC.

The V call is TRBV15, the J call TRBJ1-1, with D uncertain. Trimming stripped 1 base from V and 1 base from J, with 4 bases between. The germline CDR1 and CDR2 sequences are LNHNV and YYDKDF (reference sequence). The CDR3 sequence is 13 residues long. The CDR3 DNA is TGTGCCACCAGCAGAGCAGCGAACACTGAAGCTTTCTTT. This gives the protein CATSRAANTEAFF.

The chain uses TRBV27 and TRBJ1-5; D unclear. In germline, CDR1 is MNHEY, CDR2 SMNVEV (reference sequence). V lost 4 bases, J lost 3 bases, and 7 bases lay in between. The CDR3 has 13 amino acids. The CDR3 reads CASSYGVNQPQHF. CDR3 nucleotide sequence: TGTGCCAGCAGTTACGGCGTCAATCAGCCCCAGCATTTT.

For the CDR3, the DNA is TGTGCCAGCAGCACTGGCTCCTACAATGAGCAGTTCTTC. Protein product: CASSTGSYNEQFF. V is TRBV6-4 and J is TRBJ2-1; D call uncertain. Trimming removed 6 bases at V and 0 bases at J, with 6 bases between. CDR1 MRHNA and CDR2 SNTAGT come from the germline V gene. There are 13 residues in the CDR3.

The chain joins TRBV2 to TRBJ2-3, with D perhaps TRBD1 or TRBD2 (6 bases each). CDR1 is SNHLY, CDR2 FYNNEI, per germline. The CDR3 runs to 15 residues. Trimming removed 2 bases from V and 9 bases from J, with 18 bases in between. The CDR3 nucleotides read TGTGCCAGCAGTGAATACGGGGGCACGGGGTACACGCAGTATTTT. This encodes CASSEYGGTGYTQYF.

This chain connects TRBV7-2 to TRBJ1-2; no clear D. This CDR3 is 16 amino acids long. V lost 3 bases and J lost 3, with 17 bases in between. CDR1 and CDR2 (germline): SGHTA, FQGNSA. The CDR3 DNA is TGTGCCAGCAGCTTTGGGGATGCGAGCCGCGACTATGGCTACACCTTC. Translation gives CASSFGDASRDYGYTF.

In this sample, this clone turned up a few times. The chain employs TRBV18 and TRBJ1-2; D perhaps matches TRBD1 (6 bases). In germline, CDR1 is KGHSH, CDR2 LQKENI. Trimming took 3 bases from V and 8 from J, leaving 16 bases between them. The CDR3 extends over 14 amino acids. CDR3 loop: CASSPDSWTGGYTF. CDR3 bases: TGTGCCAGCTCACCGGACAGCTGGACGGGGGGCTACACCTTC.

The CDR3 loop is CASSSRFNTGELFF. Written as DNA, the CDR3 is TGTGCCAGCAGCTCACGATTTAACACCGGGGAGCTGTTTTTT. This chain joins TRBV4-2 and TRBJ2-2; D is unclear. Germline CDR1 and CDR2: LGHNA and YNFKEQ. The CDR3 runs 14 residues. Trimming removed 5 bases from V and 2 bases from J, with 9 bases in between.

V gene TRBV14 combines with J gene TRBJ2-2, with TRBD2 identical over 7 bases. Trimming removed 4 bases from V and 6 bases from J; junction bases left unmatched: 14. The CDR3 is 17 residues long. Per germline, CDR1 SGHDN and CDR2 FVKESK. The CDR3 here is CASSPHGGSRFSGELFF. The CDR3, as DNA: TGTGCCAGCAGCCCCCACGGGGGGTCTCGGTTTTCCGGGGAGCTGTTTTTT.

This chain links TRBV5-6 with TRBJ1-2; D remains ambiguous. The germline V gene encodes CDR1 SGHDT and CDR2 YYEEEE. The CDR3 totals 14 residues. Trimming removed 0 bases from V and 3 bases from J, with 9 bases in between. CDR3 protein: CASSLGRPYYGYTF. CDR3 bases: TGTGCCAGCAGCTTGGGACGTCCTTACTATGGCTACACCTTC.

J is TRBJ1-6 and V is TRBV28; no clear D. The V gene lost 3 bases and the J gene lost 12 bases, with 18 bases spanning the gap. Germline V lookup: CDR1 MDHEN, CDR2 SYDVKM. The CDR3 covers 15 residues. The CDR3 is CASSFGKVTREPLHF. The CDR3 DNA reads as TGTGCCAGCAGTTTTGGCAAGGTCACCCGGGAACCCCTCCACTTT.

The CDR3 loop is CASSGRQGRVVNTEAFF. CDR3 nucleotides: TGTGCCAGCAGTGGAAGACAGGGTAGGGTTGTAAACACTGAAGCTTTCTTT. This rearrangement joins TRBV2 to TRBJ1-1, with 7 nucleotides matching TRBD1. Germline V gives CDR1 SNHLY, CDR2 FYNNEI. Unmatched junction bases numbered 13, after V lost 4 bases and J lost 2 bases. The CDR3 contains 17 residues. Looking up the rest from reference TRBV2 and TRBJ1-1 gives the full variable domain: EPEVTQTPSHQVTQMGQEVILRCVPISNHLYFYWYRQILGQKVEFLVSFYNNEISEKSEIFDDQFSVERPDGSNFTLKIRSTKLEDSAMYFCASSGRQGRVVNTEAFFGQGTRLTVV.

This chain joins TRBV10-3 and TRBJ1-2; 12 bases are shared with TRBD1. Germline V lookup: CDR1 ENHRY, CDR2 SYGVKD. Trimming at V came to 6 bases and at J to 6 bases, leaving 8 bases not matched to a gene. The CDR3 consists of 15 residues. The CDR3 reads CAISLGTGGRNGYTF. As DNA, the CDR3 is TGTGCCATCAGCCTCGGGACAGGGGGCAGAAATGGCTACACCTTC.